The rows below give T cell receptor beta chains drawn from one sample of a study of neurological immune-mediated disorders. TCRdb reprocessed the 5' RACE reads with MiXCR, giving one entry per CDR3 protein. The sample carries about 62,000 distinct CDR3 sequences, 4.5% to 5.5% recorded once. The sequenced sample consisted of PBMCs. All receptors come from a woman between 50 and 59 years old with multiple sclerosis. Each CDR3 is given without its conserved first and last residue. Fields, in order: V gene, CDR3 protein.

>TRBV27
ASWGYNEQF
>TRBV5-1
ASRAGATNTGELF
>TRBV7-9
ASSLEGATNEQF
>TRBV5-1
ASSESVSSGTDTQY
>TRBV12-3/TRBV12-4
ASSLALDLSYGYT
>TRBV20-1
SALDRVKDTIY
>TRBV20-1
SAMKGLAGGPETQY
>TRBV10-2
ASSTGTVNTGELF
>TRBV29-1
SVGEGGQPQH
>TRBV5-1
ASSLFSLTGELF